This note documents a single TCR beta chain sequence. This sample was taken from a study of T-cell reconstitution after alpha-beta-depleted transplantation in children. TCRbeta library construction was performed incorporating unique molecular identifiers. TCRdb re-analysed the PCR reads in MiXCR, keeping a single row per CDR3 protein. The table has approximately 340,000 distinct CDR3 sequences, under 13% seen once. The germline V gene has CDR1 SGHRS and CDR2 YFSETQ. This CDR3 region has 15 residues. Trimming shortened V by 4 bases and J by 3 bases, and 17 bases separated the two germline ends. The starting material was PBMCs from the stem cell graft donor, obtained from the stem cell graft. J is TRBJ2-7 and V is TRBV5-1; possible D gene TRBD2, 5 bases. The receptor was derived from a human donor who donated a stem cell graft to a child with acute lymphoblastic leukemia. The CDR3 here is CASSLASRNLYEQYF. CDR3 DNA sequence: TGCGCCAGCAGCCTGGCTAGCAGGAACCTCTACGAGCAGTACTTC.